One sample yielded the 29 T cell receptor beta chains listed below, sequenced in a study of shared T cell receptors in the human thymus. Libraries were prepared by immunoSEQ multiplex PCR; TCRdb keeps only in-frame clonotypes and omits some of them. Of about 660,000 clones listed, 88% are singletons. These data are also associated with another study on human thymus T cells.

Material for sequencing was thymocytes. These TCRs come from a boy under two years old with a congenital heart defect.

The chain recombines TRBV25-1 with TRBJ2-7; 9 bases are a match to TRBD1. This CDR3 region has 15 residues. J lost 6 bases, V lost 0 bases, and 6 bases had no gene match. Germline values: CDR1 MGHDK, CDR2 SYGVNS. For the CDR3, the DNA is TGTGCCAGCAGTGAATATAGGGACAGGGAGGGCGAGCAGTACTTC. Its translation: CASSEYRDREGEQYF.

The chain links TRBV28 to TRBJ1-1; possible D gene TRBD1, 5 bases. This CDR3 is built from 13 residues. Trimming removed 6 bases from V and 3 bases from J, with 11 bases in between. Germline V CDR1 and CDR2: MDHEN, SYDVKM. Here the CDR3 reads CASRLPGYTEAFF. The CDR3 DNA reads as TGTGCCAGCAGGCTCCCAGGGTACACTGAAGCTTTCTTT.

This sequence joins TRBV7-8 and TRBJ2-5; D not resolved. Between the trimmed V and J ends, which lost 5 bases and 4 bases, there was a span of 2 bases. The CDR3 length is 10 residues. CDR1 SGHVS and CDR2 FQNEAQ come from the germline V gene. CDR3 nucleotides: TGTGCCAGCAGCCTAGAGACCCAGTACTTC. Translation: CASSLETQYF.

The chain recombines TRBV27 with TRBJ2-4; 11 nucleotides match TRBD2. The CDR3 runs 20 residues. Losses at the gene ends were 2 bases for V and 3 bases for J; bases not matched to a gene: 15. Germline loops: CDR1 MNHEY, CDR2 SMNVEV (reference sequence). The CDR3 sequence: CASSLPPGLAVMGDKNIQYF. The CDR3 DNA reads TGTGCCAGCAGTTTACCCCCGGGACTAGCGGTTATGGGAGACAAAAACATTCAGTACTTC.

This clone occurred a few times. This chain's CDR3 is CASSQRGRPNTEAFF. Written as DNA, the CDR3 is TGTGCCAGCAGCCAAAGGGGCCGGCCGAACACTGAAGCTTTCTTT. The chain joins TRBV14 to TRBJ1-1, with a tentative D call TRBD1 (5 bases). The germline V gene encodes CDR1 SGHDN and CDR2 FVKESK. The CDR3 spans 15 residues. V was pared by 2 bases and J by 1 base, with 11 bases between.

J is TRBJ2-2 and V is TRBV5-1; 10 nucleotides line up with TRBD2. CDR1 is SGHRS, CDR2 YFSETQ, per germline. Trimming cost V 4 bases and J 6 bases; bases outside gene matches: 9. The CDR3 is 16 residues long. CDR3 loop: CASSRGLAKLSGELFF. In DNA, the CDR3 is TGCGCCAGCAGCCGGGGACTAGCGAAATTGTCCGGGGAGCTGTTTTTT.

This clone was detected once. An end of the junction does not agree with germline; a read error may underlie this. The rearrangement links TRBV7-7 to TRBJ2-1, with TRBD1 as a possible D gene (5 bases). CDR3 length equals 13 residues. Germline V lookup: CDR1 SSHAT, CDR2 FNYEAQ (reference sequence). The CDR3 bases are TGTGCTAGCAGCCCTTTACAGGACAATGAGCAGTTCTTC. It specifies CASSPLQDNEQFF.

The CDR3 nucleotides are TGTGCCAGCAGCTTAGTCCTGGCCGCTGGCTACACCTTC. This gives the protein CASSLVLAAGYTF. J is TRBJ1-2 and V is TRBV7-9; no clear D. Germline CDR1 is SEHNR and CDR2 is FQNEAQ (reference sequence). CDR3 length equals 13 residues. Between the trimmed V and J ends, which lost 1 base and 7 bases, there was a span of 10 bases.

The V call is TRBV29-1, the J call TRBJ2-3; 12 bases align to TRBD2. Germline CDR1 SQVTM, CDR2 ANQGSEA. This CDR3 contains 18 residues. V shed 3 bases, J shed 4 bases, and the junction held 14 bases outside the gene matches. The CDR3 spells CSVDPRLAGGPVADTQYF. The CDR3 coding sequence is TGCAGCGTTGACCCCCGCCTAGCGGGAGGGCCTGTGGCAGATACGCAGTATTTT.

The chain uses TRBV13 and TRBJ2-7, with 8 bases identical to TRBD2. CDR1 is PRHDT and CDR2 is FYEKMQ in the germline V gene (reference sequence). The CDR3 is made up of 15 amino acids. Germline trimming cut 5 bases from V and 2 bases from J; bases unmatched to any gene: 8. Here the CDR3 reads CASSARTSWTYEQYF. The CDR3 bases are TGTGCCAGCAGCGCAAGGACTAGCTGGACCTACGAGCAGTACTTC.

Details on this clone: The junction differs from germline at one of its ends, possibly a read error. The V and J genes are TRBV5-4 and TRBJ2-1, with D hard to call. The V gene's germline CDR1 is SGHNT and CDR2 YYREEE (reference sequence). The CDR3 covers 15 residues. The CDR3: CVSSLETSTYNEQFF. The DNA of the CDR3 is TGTGTCAGCAGCTTGGAGACTTCGACCTACAATGAGCAGTTCTTC.

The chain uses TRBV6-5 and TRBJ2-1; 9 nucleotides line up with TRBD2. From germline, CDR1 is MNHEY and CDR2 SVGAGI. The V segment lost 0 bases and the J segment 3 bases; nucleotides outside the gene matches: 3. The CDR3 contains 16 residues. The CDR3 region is CASSYSLAGHYNEQFF. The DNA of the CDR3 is TGTGCCAGCAGTTACTCGCTAGCGGGGCACTACAATGAGCAGTTCTTC.

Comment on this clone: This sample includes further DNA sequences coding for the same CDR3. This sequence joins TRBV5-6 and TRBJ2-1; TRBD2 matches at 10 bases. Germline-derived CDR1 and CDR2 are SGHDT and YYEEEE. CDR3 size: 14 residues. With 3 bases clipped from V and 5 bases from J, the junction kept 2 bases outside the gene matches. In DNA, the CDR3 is TGTGCCAGCAGCTGGACTAGCGGAAACAATGAGCAGTTCTTC. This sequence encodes CASSWTSGNNEQFF.

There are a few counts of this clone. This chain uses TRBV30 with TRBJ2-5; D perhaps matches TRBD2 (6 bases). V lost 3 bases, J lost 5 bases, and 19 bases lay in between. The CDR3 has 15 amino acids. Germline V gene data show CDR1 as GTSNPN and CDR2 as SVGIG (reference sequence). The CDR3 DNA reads TGTGCCTGGAGCGCCCGGGACTGGCGGTGGGAGACCCAGTACTTC. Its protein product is CAWSARDWRWETQYF.

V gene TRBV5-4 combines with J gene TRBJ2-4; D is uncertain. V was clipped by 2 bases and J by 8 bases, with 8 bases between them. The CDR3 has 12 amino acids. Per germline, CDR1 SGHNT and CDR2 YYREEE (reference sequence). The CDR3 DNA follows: TGTGCCAGCAGCTTCAACCGGGACATTCAGTACTTC. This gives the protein CASSFNRDIQYF.

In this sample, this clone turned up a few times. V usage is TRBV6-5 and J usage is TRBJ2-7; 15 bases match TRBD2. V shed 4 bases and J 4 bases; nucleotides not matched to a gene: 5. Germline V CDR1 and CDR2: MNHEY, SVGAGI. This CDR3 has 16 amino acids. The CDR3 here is CASSSSGTSGRYEQYF. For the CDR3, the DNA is TGTGCCAGCAGTTCATCCGGGACTAGCGGGAGGTACGAGCAGTACTTC.

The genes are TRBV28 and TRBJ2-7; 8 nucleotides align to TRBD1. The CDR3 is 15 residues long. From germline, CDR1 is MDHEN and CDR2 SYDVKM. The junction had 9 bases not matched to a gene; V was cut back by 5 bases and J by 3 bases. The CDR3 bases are TGTGCCAGCAGTCAATCCGGGACAGGCATCTACGAGCAGTACTTC. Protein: CASSQSGTGIYEQYF.

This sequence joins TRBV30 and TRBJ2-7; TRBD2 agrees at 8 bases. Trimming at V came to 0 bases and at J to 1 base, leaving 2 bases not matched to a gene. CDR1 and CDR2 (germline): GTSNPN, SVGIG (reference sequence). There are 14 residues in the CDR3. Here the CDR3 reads CAWSVRGGSYEQYF. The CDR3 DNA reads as TGTGCCTGGAGTGTACGGGGGGGATCCTACGAGCAGTACTTC. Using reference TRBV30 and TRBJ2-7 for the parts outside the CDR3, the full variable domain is SQTIHQWPATLVQPVGSPLSLECTVEGTSNPNLYWYRQAAGRGLQLLFYSVGIGQISSEVPQNLSASRPQDRQFILSSKKLLLSDSGFYLCAWSVRGGSYEQYFGPGTRLTVT.

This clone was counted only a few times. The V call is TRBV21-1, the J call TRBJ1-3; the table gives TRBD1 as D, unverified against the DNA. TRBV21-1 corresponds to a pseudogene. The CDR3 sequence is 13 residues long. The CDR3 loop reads CASGCRAGNTIYF. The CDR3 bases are TGTGCCAGCGGCTGCAGGGCTGGAAACACCATATATTTT.

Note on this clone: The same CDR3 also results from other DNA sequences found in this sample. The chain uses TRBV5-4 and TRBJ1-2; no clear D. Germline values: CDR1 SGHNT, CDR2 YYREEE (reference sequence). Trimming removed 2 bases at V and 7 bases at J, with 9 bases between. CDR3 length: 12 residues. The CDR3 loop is CASSLGGRGYTF. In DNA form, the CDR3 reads TGTGCCAGCAGCTTAGGAGGTCGTGGCTACACCTTC.

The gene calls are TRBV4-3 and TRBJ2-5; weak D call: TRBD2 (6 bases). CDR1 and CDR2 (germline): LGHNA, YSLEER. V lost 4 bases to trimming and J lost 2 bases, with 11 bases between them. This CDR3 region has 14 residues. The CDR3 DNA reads TGCGCCAGCAGCCCTAATGGGGGGCAAGAGACCCAGTACTTC. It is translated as CASSPNGGQETQYF.

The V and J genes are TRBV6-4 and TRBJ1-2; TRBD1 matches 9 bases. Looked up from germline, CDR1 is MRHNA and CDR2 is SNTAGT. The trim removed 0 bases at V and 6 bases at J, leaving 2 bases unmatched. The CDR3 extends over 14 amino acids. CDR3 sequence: CASSDSQGANGYTF. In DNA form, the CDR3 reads TGTGCCAGCAGTGACTCACAGGGGGCAAATGGCTACACCTTC.

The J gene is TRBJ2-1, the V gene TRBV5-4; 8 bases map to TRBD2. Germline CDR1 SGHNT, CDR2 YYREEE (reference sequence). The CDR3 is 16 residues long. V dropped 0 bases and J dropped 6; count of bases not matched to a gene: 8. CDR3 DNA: TGTGCCAGCAGCTTGGAGGGTCTGAGCGGGGGCAATGAGCAGTTCTTC. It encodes CASSLEGLSGGNEQFF.

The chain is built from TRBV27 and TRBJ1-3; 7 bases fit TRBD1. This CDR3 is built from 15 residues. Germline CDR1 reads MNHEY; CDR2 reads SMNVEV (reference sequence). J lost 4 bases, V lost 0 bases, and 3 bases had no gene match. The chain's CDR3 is CASSLSMTGGNTIYF. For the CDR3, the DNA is TGTGCCAGCAGTTTATCGATGACAGGGGGAAACACCATATATTTT.

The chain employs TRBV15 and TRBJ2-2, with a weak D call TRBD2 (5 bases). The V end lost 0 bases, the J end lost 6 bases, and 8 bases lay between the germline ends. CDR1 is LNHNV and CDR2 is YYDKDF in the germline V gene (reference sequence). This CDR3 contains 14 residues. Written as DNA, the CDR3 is TGTGCCACCAGCAGAGATCCGGGATCCGGGGAGCTGTTTTTT. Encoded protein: CATSRDPGSGELFF.

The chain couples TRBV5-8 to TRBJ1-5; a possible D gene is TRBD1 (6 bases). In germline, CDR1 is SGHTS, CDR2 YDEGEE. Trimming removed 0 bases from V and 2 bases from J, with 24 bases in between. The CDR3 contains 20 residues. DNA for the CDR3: TGTGCCAGCAGCTTGGGGTTCGGTGAGGGGGACATCGAGCGCAATCAGCCCCAGCATTTT. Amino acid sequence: CASSLGFGEGDIERNQPQHF.

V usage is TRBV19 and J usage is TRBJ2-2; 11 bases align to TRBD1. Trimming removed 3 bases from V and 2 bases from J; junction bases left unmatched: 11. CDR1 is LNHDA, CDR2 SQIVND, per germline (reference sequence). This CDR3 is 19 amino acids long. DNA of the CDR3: TGTGCCAGTAGTATGGAAGGACAGGGGGCGCAGGTTAACACCGGGGAGCTGTTTTTT. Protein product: CASSMEGQGAQVNTGELFF.

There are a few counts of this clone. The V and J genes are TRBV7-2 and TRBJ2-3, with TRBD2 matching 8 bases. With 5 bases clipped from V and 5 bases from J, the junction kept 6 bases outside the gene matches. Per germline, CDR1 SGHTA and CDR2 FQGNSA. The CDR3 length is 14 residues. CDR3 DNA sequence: TGTGCCAGCAGCCTAAGCGGGAGAGGAGATACGCAGTATTTT. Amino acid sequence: CASSLSGRGDTQYF.

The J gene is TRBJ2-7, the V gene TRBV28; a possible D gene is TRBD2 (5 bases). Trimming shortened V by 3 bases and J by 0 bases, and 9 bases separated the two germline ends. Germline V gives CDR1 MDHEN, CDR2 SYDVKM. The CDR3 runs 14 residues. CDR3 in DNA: TGTGCCAGCAGTTTTGCAGCGGCCTCCTACGAGCAGTACTTC. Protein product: CASSFAAASYEQYF.